The present entry profiles one T cell receptor (beta chain) with its context. The sample holds many counts of this clone. It lacks a known antigen. The sample holds no much larger clone one base away, and base qualities are not on file. The donors were healthy, HIV-negative adults with no recently reported acute infections or vaccinations. Every donor was a Caucasian adult living in Nashville, Tennessee, USA. CD4+ T cells were enriched by magnetic negative selection; naive cells were then positively selected on CD45RA, and the negative fraction formed the memory subset. After blood collection by leukapheresis, PBMCs were isolated using Ficoll-Histopaque density gradient centrifugation and then cryopreserved in the vapor phase of liquid nitrogen. Analytical flow cytometry was used to check the purity and quantity of each magnetically sorted T cell population. Genomic DNA was isolated from every sorted fraction and measured by UV absorbance on a Nanodrop 2000c.

CDR1 and CDR2 are read off the germline V gene as SGHRS and YFSETQ. The CDR3, from cysteine to phenylalanine, totals 14 residues. The retained sequence is limited to the CDR3, 42 bases, with the frame set at the first base. The germline V end is reduced by 2 bases and the J end by 4 bases; junction bases left unmatched: 3. This sample is part of a study of shared clonotypes between healthy human individuals (dated by TCRdb to the early 2020s). Describing the broader study: The cohort included three men and a couple of women between 18 and 49 years of age. Different laboratories and diverse techniques were used to prepare libraries and sequence TCR repertoires, to increase sequencing depth and limit assay-specific biases. Each donor's leukapheresis produced roughly between roughly 0.85 and 9.5 billion PBMCs. For each donor, CD4 naive and CD4 memory were each run on three plates, CD8 naive on two plates, and CD8 memory on one plate. To estimate repertoire size and how much clonotype sharing occurs between individuals, the study deeply sequenced the blood TCR repertoires of several healthy adults. Study-wide findings and limitations: Higher generation probabilities were observed for clonotypes shared by all four sorted-subset donors than for non-shared clonotypes. Because the study included only a small number of donors, the genetic and exposure-history diversity represented was limited. Sharing across a handful of donors was observed for about 5% of naive CD4, around 3.5% of naive CD8, 2% to 2.5% of memory CD4, and around 0.4% of memory CD8 clonotypes. Naive subsets generally had larger estimated clonotype richness than memory subsets. Sampling was restricted to blood, and TCR repertoires in tissue are likely to differ from TCR repertoires in blood. Rarefaction of sorted-subset datasets indicated incomplete sequencing despite the large sequencing depth. Pairwise subsampling led to the expectation that sequencing depth would affect the degree of clonotype sharing among donors.

Using the deep immunoSEQ assay, multiplex PCR amplified TCR CDR3 regions from genomic DNA. Extracted genomic DNA from each cell subset was distributed evenly across all wells of several immunoSEQ 96-well plates, and each plate was treated as a replicate. Each replicate PCR for sorted subsets received about 220 ng genomic DNA, equal to tens of thousands of T cell genomes. Purified libraries were measured with a Qubit 3.0 fluorometer, size-checked on a Bioanalyzer 2100, and measured again with the KAPA Library Quantification kit. Each immunoSEQ 96-well plate was sequenced on its own single-read 150-cycle Illumina NextSeq 550 flow cell. Turning to the authors' computational methods: Because the immunoSEQ output included only junctional sequences and no quality scores, the filtering could not be the same as the filtering used for full-length reads. Sequences were annotated with PyIR, a Python wrapper for IgBLAST v1.9, using IMGT germline references to assign V/J genes and CDR3. Reads with weak V/J assignments (E-value above 1e-6), missing CDR3, stop codons, out-of-frame junctions, or ambiguous translated residues were removed. A V3J clonotype was defined by an identical inferred V gene, J gene, and CDR3 amino acid sequence. The percentage overlap between two repertoires was calculated by dividing the number of shared unique clonotypes by the size of the smaller repertoire. Repertoire richness was assessed with RTK rarefaction, the Chao1 estimator, and Recon v2.1 estimates of unobserved clonotypes. OLGA was used to compute generation probabilities for all TCRbeta clonotypes that the gDNA method yielded from a few donors. Not all clones reach the TCRdb copy of this immuneACCESS table, which keeps in-frame sequences only. Checked studies attribute under half of the gap to unresolved V genes and leave the rest unexplained. That table furnishes V, J and clone size, whereas the DNA furnished D and trimming. The sample yields about 1.1 million clones; about 84% were counted once. The ten largest clones represent 0.5% to 0.65% of the sample.

The sequence was collected from a man younger than 35 in good health. Some clones in this sample may be carry-over from other donors' samples. Sequencing was carried out using memory CD4+ T cells from PBMCs. The cell subset or site tag for this specimen amounts to: CD45RA-negative fraction. This sequence uses TRBV5-1 and TRBJ2-7, and TRBD2 matches 10 of the central bases. The CDR3 region: CASSFRAGGYEQYF. DNA sequence: TGCGCCAGCAGCTTTCGAGCGGGAGGGTACGAGCAGTACTTC. With the portions outside the CDR3 filled from the reference TRBV5-1 and TRBJ2-7 genes, the complete variable region becomes KAGVTQTPRYLIKTRGQQVTLSCSPISGHRSVSWYQQTPGQGLQFLFEYFSETQRNKGNFPGRFSGRQFSNSRSEMNVSTLELGDSALYLCASSFRAGGYEQYFGPGTRLTVT.